This is a list of T cell receptor beta chains from one sample in a study of a mutant IDH1 vaccine in newly diagnosed glioma. Using immunoSEQ multiplex PCR, the repertoire was profiled, and TCRdb retains in-frame clones only, with some absent. The sample holds roughly 54,000 clones, 84% seen once. No cognate antigen is known for these TCRs. The sample here was PBMCs, taken from a glioma patient whose treatment included an IDH1 peptide vaccine. These receptors were obtained from a woman aged 18 to 35 with glioma. The CDR3 runs from the conserved cysteine through the conserved F or W. A D gene is named only where the DNA matches it firmly. Clone size appears in some rows only: once, few, many, or a class for an expanded clone.

size	D	V	J	CDR3	DNA
.	.	TRBV18	TRBJ1-2	CASSSAQDYTF	TGTGCCAGCTCATCAGCTCAGGACTACACCTTC
.	.	TRBV19	TRBJ2-7	CASSHPVASFRNEQYF	TGTGCCAGTAGCCACCCCGTGGCTAGCTTTAGAAACGAGCAGTACTTC
.	.	TRBV18	TRBJ1-5	CASSPGGDQPQHF	TGTGCCAGCTCACCAGGGGGGGACCAGCCCCAGCATTTT
.	.	TRBV2	TRBJ2-5	CASQMGAQETQYF	TGTGCCAGCCAGATGGGTGCTCAAGAGACCCAGTACTTC
.	TRBD2	TRBV4-2	TRBJ2-1	CASSPGTSGSNEQFF	TGTGCCAGCAGCCCTGGGACTAGCGGGAGCAATGAGCAGTTCTTC
.	.	TRBV7-3	TRBJ2-5	CASSQGSQETQYF	TGTGCCAGCAGCCAGGGGTCCCAAGAGACCCAGTACTTC
once	.	TRBV7-9	TRBJ2-3	CASSLTQGGADTQYF	TGTGCCAGCAGCTTAACACAGGGCGGCGCAGATACGCAGTATTTT
.	.	TRBV11-1	TRBJ1-1	CASSPRKVLVGNTEAFF	TGTGCCAGCAGCCCCCGTAAGGTTTTGGTGGGGAACACTGAAGCTTTCTTT
.	.	TRBV5-8	TRBJ2-7	CASSRSYEQYF	TGTGCCAGCAGCCGTTCCTACGAGCAGTACTTC
few	TRBD2	TRBV2	TRBJ2-7	CASSELAGYYEQYF	TGTGCCAGCAGTGAATTAGCGGGGTACTACGAGCAGTACTTC
.	TRBD1	TRBV5-1	TRBJ1-5	CASSPGTEDNQPQHF	TGCGCCAGCAGCCCCGGGACAGAAGACAATCAGCCCCAGCATTTT
.	.	TRBV5-6	TRBJ1-5	CASSLWFGSNQPQHF	TGTGCCAGCAGCTTGTGGTTTGGTAGCAATCAGCCCCAGCATTTT
.	.	TRBV6-6	TRBJ1-2	CASSPPGANGYTF	TGTGCCAGCAGCCCCCCGGGGGCGAATGGCTACACCTTC
.	TRBD2	TRBV7-9	TRBJ2-7	CASSTTSGRAQEQYF	TGTGCCAGCAGCACTACTAGCGGGAGGGCCCAAGAGCAGTACTTC
few	.	TRBV5-1	TRBJ1-1	CASSGRQDEAFF	TGCGCCAGCAGCGGCCGACAGGATGAAGCTTTCTTT
.	TRBD1	TRBV6-1	TRBJ1-6	CASEGGGSHSPLHF	TGTGCCAGCGAAGGAGGGGGCAGCCATTCACCCCTCCACTTT
.	.	TRBV2	TRBJ1-4	CARGGRESEKLFF	TGTGCCAGGGGGGGCAGGGAGAGTGAAAAACTGTTTTTT
.	TRBD2	TRBV9	TRBJ2-1	CASGVAGVHYEQFF	TGTGCCAGCGGAGTAGCGGGGGTTCACTATGAGCAGTTCTTC
.	.	TRBV7-3	TRBJ2-1	CASSLETGRYNEQFF	TGTGCCAGCAGCCTTGAGACAGGGAGGTACAATGAGCAGTTCTTC
.	TRBD1	TRBV14	TRBJ1-4	CASSLGTGHSIEKLFF	TGTGCCAGCAGCCTCGGGACAGGCCATAGTATTGAAAAACTGTTTTTT
.	.	TRBV15	TRBJ2-1	CATSRDKGHGEPTGFF	TGTGCCACCAGCAGAGATAAAGGCCATGGGGAGCCGACTGGGTTCTTC
few	.	TRBV19	TRBJ2-7	CASSMGVEQYF	TGTGCCAGTAGTATGGGTGTCGAGCAGTACTTC
.	TRBD1	TRBV7-2	TRBJ1-1	CASSSDRGDTEAFF	TGTGCCAGCAGCTCGGACAGGGGAGACACTGAAGCTTTCTTT
few	.	TRBV19	TRBJ2-2	CASSIRSDRITGELFF	TGTGCCAGTAGTATTCGGAGTGACAGGATCACCGGGGAGCTGTTTTTT
.	.	TRBV25-1	TRBJ1-3	CASSVGATVLPGNTIYF	TGTGCCAGCAGTGTCGGGGCGACAGTCCTGCCTGGAAACACCATATATTTT
.	.	TRBV9	TRBJ1-2	CASTVRETNYGYTF	TGTGCCAGCACGGTTAGGGAAACTAACTATGGCTACACCTTC